Shown below are 25 T cell receptor beta chains from a single sample sequenced in a study of T cells in Graves' hyperthyroidism and ophthalmopathy. Amplified TCR beta CDR3 regions came from RNA transcripts. The primer set for the first-round RT-PCR of the TCR CDR3 was HTBI. TCRdb reprocessed the multiplex PCR reads via MiXCR and lists one record per CDR3 protein. The repertoire includes roughly 500,000 distinct CDR3 sequences, 40% to 50% of them detected once, and 44% sits in the top ten. Sequencing input: peripheral blood or thyroid tissue (not recorded which). These receptors all come from an adult woman with Graves' disease, either hyperthyroidism or ophthalmopathy (not recorded which).

This clonotype was observed once. J is TRBJ2-5 and V is TRBV20-1; maybe TRBD1 (7 bases). CDR3 length: 16 amino acids. Germline V gene data show CDR1 as DFQATT and CDR2 as SNEGSKA (reference sequence). V was trimmed by 6 bases and J by 5 bases, leaving 25 bases between them. DNA of the CDR3: TGCAGTGCACGACAGGGATCCCGGGGGCTAGGCGAGACCCAGTACTTC. Encoded protein: CSARQGSRGLGETQYF.

This clonotype has at least ten counts. The chain joins TRBV9 to TRBJ2-5; 7 nucleotides agree with TRBD2. CDR1 is SGDLS and CDR2 is YYNGEE in the germline V gene. The V segment lost 0 bases and the J segment 1 base; nucleotides outside the gene matches: 6. The CDR3 is 16 amino acids. The CDR3: CASSVAAGVVQETQYF. The CDR3 DNA reads as TGTGCCAGCAGCGTAGCTGCGGGAGTGGTCCAAGAGACCCAGTACTTC.

The V call is TRBV7-8, the J call TRBJ1-5; D unclear. V gave up 1 base and J gave up 6 bases, with 10 bases separating them. Germline V gene sequence: CDR1 SGHVS, CDR2 FQNEAQ. The CDR3 covers 14 residues. As DNA, the CDR3 is TGTGCCAGCAGCTTAGGGGGTAGGAGTCAGCCCCAGCATTTT. This gives the protein CASSLGGRSQPQHF.

The V call is TRBV24-1, the J call TRBJ1-5; TRBD1 agrees at 7 bases. The CDR3 is made up of 15 amino acids. J lost 0 bases, V lost 10 bases, and 8 bases had no gene match. Germline V gene sequence: CDR1 KGHDR, CDR2 SFDVKD. The CDR3 bases are TGTGCCACTGAAAGACAGGGCTATAGCAATCAGCCCCAGCATTTT. Translated: CATERQGYSNQPQHF.

J is TRBJ1-3 and V is TRBV7-2; D remains unclear. The CDR3 runs 15 residues. Germline CDR1 is SGHTA and CDR2 is FQGNSA. The V end was cut by 7 bases, the J end by 0 bases, with 13 bases between. The CDR3 DNA reads TGTGCCAGCAAACAGTCGTATTACTCTGGAAACACCATATATTTT. Translating it yields CASKQSYYSGNTIYF.

This chain joins TRBV24-1 and TRBJ1-2; TRBD1 might be the D (5 bases). The germline CDR1 and CDR2 sequences are KGHDR and SFDVKD. This CDR3 is 15 amino acids long. V was cut by 3 bases and J by 4 bases, with 14 bases left in between. The CDR3 DNA follows: TGTGCCACCAGTGATCCAGGACAACGCGCCTATGGCTACACCTTC. Its protein product is CATSDPGQRAYGYTF.

The chain combines TRBV6-6 with TRBJ1-4; the D gene is possibly TRBD1 (6 bases). V dropped 7 bases and J dropped 4 bases, with 13 bases sitting between them. The CDR3 spans 14 residues. Germline V gene lookup returns CDR1 MNHNY and CDR2 SVGAGI (reference sequence). The CDR3: CASIESGHNEKLFF. For the CDR3, the DNA is TGTGCCAGCATCGAATCGGGACATAATGAAAAACTGTTTTTT.

This clonotype was seen a few times. The chain is built from TRBV7-2 and TRBJ2-7, with 8 nucleotides matching TRBD2. V was clipped by 6 bases and J by 5 bases; unmatched bases: 9. Germline V gene lookup returns CDR1 SGHTA and CDR2 FQGNSA. CDR3 length: 14 amino acids. This CDR3 is CASSSRGRTHEQYF. The CDR3 DNA follows: TGTGCCAGCAGTTCTCGCGGGAGGACCCACGAGCAGTACTTC.

This clonotype has just a few counts. The chain uses TRBV7-3 and TRBJ1-1; D is possibly TRBD1 (5 bases). The CDR3 loop spans 14 amino acids. Germline V gene sequence: CDR1 SGHTA, CDR2 FQGTGA. The V end was cut by 7 bases, the J end by 4 bases, with 16 bases between. The DNA of the CDR3 is TGTGCCAGCACCATGACAGCATCCTCCACTGAAGCTTTCTTT. As protein: CASTMTASSTEAFF. Looking up the rest from reference TRBV7-3 and TRBJ1-1 gives the full variable domain: GAGVSQTPSNKVTEKGKYVELRCDPISGHTALYWYRQSLGQGPEFLIYFQGTGAADDSGLPNDRFFAVRPEGSVSTLKIQRTERGDSAVYLCASTMTASSTEAFFGQGTRLTVV.

CDR3 in DNA: TGCAGTGCTAGAGCGGGGGGGAAAGAGACCCAGTACTTC. This codes for CSARAGGKETQYF. The V gene is TRBV20-1, the J gene TRBJ2-5; 8 nucleotides match TRBD2. Germline values: CDR1 DFQATT, CDR2 SNEGSKA (reference sequence). The ends lost 1 base at V and 3 bases at J; junction bases unmatched: 1. CDR3 length: 13 residues.

The J gene is TRBJ2-7, the V gene TRBV27, with no clear D. This CDR3 contains 13 residues. Germline CDR1 is MNHEY and CDR2 is SMNVEV (reference sequence). V lost 7 bases and J lost 8, with 18 bases in between. CDR3 sequence reads: CASMNLLLRQQYF. As DNA, the CDR3 is TGTGCCAGCATGAACCTCCTCCTACGGCAGCAGTACTTC.

This clonotype was counted many times. The V call is TRBV5-5, the J call TRBJ1-1; D possibly corresponds to TRBD1 (6 bases). V was pared by 2 bases and J by 10 bases, with 15 bases between. CDR3 length: 13 residues. CDR1 SGHKS and CDR2 YYEKEE come from the germline V gene (reference sequence). DNA of the CDR3: TGTGCCAGCAGCTTCAGGGGACTGGGGGGAGCTTTCTTT. Translating gives CASSFRGLGGAFF.

This clonotype occurred a few times. This is likely a read error, given that the CDR3 carries no conserved phenylalanine or tryptophan at its end. The DNA is left out, because the CDR3 cannot be placed on it with certainty; the CDR3 is given as TCRdb lists it. The CDR3 loop reads CATSRDAQGRY. The chain is built from TRBV15 and TRBJ1-4; the tabulated D call, TRBD1, remains unverified against the DNA. Ends included, the CDR3 has 11 residues. Germline V gives CDR1 LNHNV, CDR2 YYDKDF (reference sequence).

This clonotype was recorded at least ten times. The V and J genes are TRBV6-1 and TRBJ1-5; D remains unclear. The germline CDR1 and CDR2 sequences are MNHNS and SASEGT. The CDR3 is 13 amino acids. Between the trimmed V and J ends, which lost 5 bases and 0 bases, there was a span of 5 bases. The CDR3 loop is CASSQASNQPQHF. The CDR3 nucleotides are TGTGCCAGCAGTCAGGCTAGCAATCAGCCCCAGCATTTT.

This clonotype was recorded a few times. This rearrangement joins TRBV2 to TRBJ1-2; weak D call: TRBD1 (5 bases). Trimming stripped 4 bases from V and 8 bases from J, with 11 bases between. Looked up from germline, CDR1 is SNHLY and CDR2 is FYNNEI. The CDR3 has 12 residues. In nucleotides, the CDR3 is TGTGCCAGCAGTGCGGCCAACAGGGGCTACACCTTC. Protein: CASSAANRGYTF.

This clonotype has a count of ten or more. The chain employs TRBV7-9 and TRBJ1-1; the D is unclear. The V and J ends lost 7 bases and 0 bases respectively, with 18 bases between them. Looked up from germline, CDR1 is SEHNR and CDR2 is FQNEAQ (reference sequence). The CDR3 contains 16 residues. In nucleotides, the CDR3 is TGTGCCAGCAACCAAAGAGAAGGATTAGTGAACACTGAAGCTTTCTTT. Its translation is CASNQREGLVNTEAFF.

The chain employs TRBV11-2 and TRBJ2-2; 9 positions agree with TRBD1. The CDR3 covers 15 residues. CDR1 is SGHAT, CDR2 FQNNGV, per germline. The V segment lost 4 bases and the J segment 4 bases; nucleotides outside the gene matches: 4. This CDR3 is CASSSGTGFTGELFF. CDR3 nucleotide sequence: TGTGCCAGCAGCTCCGGGACAGGGTTCACCGGGGAGCTGTTTTTT.

This clonotype was counted only a few times. The chain links TRBV10-3 to TRBJ1-1; TRBD1 matches 8 bases. CDR1 ENHRY and CDR2 SYGVKD come from the germline V gene. V was pared by 3 bases and J by 2 bases, with 8 bases of the junction left unmatched. CDR3 length equals 16 residues. The CDR3 is CAISDPRGQGNTEAFF. For the CDR3, the DNA is TGTGCCATCAGTGATCCTCGAGGACAGGGAAACACTGAAGCTTTCTTT.

The J gene is TRBJ1-1, the V gene TRBV29-1; D is undetermined. This CDR3 comprises 12 residues. The germline gives CDR1 SQVTM, CDR2 ANQGSEA. Between the trimmed V and J ends, which lost 6 bases and 5 bases, there was a span of 13 bases. The CDR3 loop is CSVVWAGTEAFF. CDR3 coding DNA: TGCAGCGTCGTATGGGCCGGGACTGAAGCTTTCTTT. Variable domain in full (rest from reference TRBV29-1 and TRBJ1-1): SAVISQKPSRDICQRGTSLTIQCQVDSQVTMMFWYRQQPGQSLTLIATANQGSEATYESGFVIDKFPISRPNLTFSTLTVSNMSPEDSSIYLCSVVWAGTEAFFGQGTRLTVV.

This clonotype was counted once. This chain links TRBV29-1 with TRBJ2-7, with TRBD1 as a possible D gene (5 bases). The ends were cut back, 7 bases at V and 3 bases at J, with 19 bases in the middle. CDR1 is SQVTM and CDR2 is ANQGSEA in the germline V gene. CDR3 length: 14 residues. The CDR3 protein is CSAADTTSGYEQYF. Here the CDR3 DNA reads TGCAGCGCCGCGGACACGACATCTGGCTACGAGCAGTACTTC.

The rearrangement links TRBV2 to TRBJ2-6, with 9 bases aligning to TRBD1. Germline CDR1 and CDR2: SNHLY and FYNNEI. CDR3 size: 17 residues. With V trimmed by 6 bases and J by 2 bases, 8 bases remained unmatched. The CDR3 DNA reads as TGTGCCAGCAGCGGTGGGACAGGGTATCCTGGGGCCAACGTCCTGACTTTC. Translation: CASSGGTGYPGANVLTF.

This clonotype was found many times. The rearrangement links TRBV20-1 to TRBJ1-6; 8 nucleotides line up with TRBD1. The CDR3 has 12 residues. Looked up from germline, CDR1 is DFQATT and CDR2 is SNEGSKA (reference sequence). CDR3 in DNA: TGCAGGGCAGGACAGGGTGATTCACCCCTCCACTTT. Its protein product is CRAGQGDSPLHF.

On this clonotype itself: The CDR3 ends on some other residue instead of the conserved phenylalanine or tryptophan, so this is likely a read error. The gene calls are TRBV6-5 and TRBJ1-1; tentative D call: TRBD1 (6 bases). The CDR3 contains 15 residues. V was trimmed by 2 bases and J by 3 bases, leaving 13 bases between them. Germline assignment: CDR1 MNHEY and CDR2 SVGAGI. The CDR3 region is CASSYRQARDTEAFL. For the CDR3, the DNA is TGTGCCAGCAGTTACAGACAGGCTAGGGACACTGAAGCTTTCCTT.

This clonotype turned up a few times. The chain is built from TRBV15 and TRBJ2-7, with a tentative D call TRBD2 (6 bases). The CDR3 length is 14 residues. The germline gives CDR1 LNHNV, CDR2 YYDKDF (reference sequence). V was shortened by 0 bases and J by 5 bases, with 11 bases between the two germline ends. Written as DNA, the CDR3 is TGTGCCACCAGCAGAGACACGGGAGCCGACGAGCAGTACTTC. This codes for CATSRDTGADEQYF.

The chain couples TRBV5-1 to TRBJ1-1; D perhaps matches TRBD1 (5 bases). In germline, CDR1 is SGHRS, CDR2 YFSETQ. V dropped 4 bases and J dropped 1 base, with 14 bases sitting between them. There are 15 residues in the CDR3. CDR3 DNA: TGCGCCAGCAGCCCAAGGGGCAGAACGAACACTGAAGCTTTCTTT. Amino acid sequence: CASSPRGRTNTEAFF.